This entry describes one T cell receptor (beta chain). What antigen it recognizes has not been identified. This clone may be a read error of a much larger clone one base away. Receptors were amplified or captured by multiplex PCR. The sequencing machine was an Illumina HiSeq 4000. TCR beta libraries were built with iRepertoire HTBI primers and Arm-PCR amplification of CDR3 regions. PCR products were gel purified before sequencing. Regarding the original processing steps: A total of some 60 TRBV and about 13 TRBJ segments were identified across samples and were used for gene usage analysis of CDR3 amino acid clonotypes. Filtered high-quality paired reads were merged into contigs using COPE and FqMerger. Contigs were aligned with BLAST to IMGT TRBV, TRBD and TRBJ reference genes, and CDR3 was defined per IMGT. Clonotypes above 0.1% frequency were classified as highly expanded clones. Shannon entropy served as the measure of repertoire diversity, while the Gini coefficient captured V-J evenness. Clonotypes shared by more than one individual were considered public. Using fastp trimming at Q25 and MiXCR clonotype assembly, TCRdb reanalyzed the public sequencing data and kept in-frame beta chains. Entries that share a CDR3 protein sequence are merged under the most common genes and DNA. It is TCRdb's table, rather than the study itself, that gives the V and J calls and clone size. This sample has some 300,000 distinct CDR3 sequences in its table, and 20% to 25% of those were observed once. Approximately 53% of the sample is in the top ten clones.

This sample's time point label indicates: persistent/refractory GD, antithyroid drugs over 5 years with positive TRAb. For both TCR sequencing and RNA sequencing, RNA was extracted from PBMCs using TRIzol. The diagnosis of Graves' disease followed American Thyroid Association guidelines. The patients came from an endocrinology department in Xi'an, China. Each patient gave around 9 milliliters of peripheral blood, collected in an EDTA anticoagulant tube. PBMCs were isolated by Ficoll Paque Plus density gradient separation without further T cell sorting. An Agilent 2100 Bioanalyzer and agarose gel were used to assess RNA quality, and a NanoDrop 2000 was used to measure RNA concentration. Reading from cysteine to phenylalanine, the CDR3 counts 17 amino acids. The read is trimmed to its CDR3 DNA, 51 bases read in frame from base 1. As encoded in the germline V gene, CDR1 is MNHEY while CDR2 is SVGEGT.

This sample was included in a study of regulatory T cells in long-lasting Graves disease (dated by TCRdb to about 2021). General notes on the study: To count as having persistent Graves' disease, a patient had to have received antithyroid drug treatment for over 5 years with TSH receptor autoantibodies remaining persistently positive. Persistent Graves' disease patients were compared with newly diagnosed Graves' disease patients by peripheral blood TCR sequencing and RNA sequencing. The study was registered as a clinical trial and conducted in China. A total of some 33 samples were covered by TCR sequencing, comprising roughly 13 persistent and approximately 20 newly diagnosed Graves' disease patients. Antithyroid drugs had been taken for 10 to 13 years on average by persistent Graves' disease patients in the clinical cohort. Study-level results and caveats: Only peripheral blood was studied, because thyroid tissue, the primary lesion, was inaccessible. Persistent disease showed preferential use of TRBV28, TRBJ1-2 and TRBJ2-5, whereas newly diagnosed disease favored TRBV20-1 and TRBJ2-1. The small sample size was acknowledged by the authors as a limitation that may reduce accuracy. Lower TCR Shannon entropy and fewer highly expanded clones were observed in persistent Graves' disease patients than in newly diagnosed patients, which suggested clonal expansion. More public clonotypes were shared among persistent patients (approximately 3,000) than among newly diagnosed patients (approximately 930). Sequencing and analysis were limited to the TCR beta chain.

This specimen was peripheral blood mononuclear cells (PBMCs), taken when the disease was refractory, from a patient treated with antithyroid drugs. The chain couples TRBV6-2 or TRBV6-3 to TRBJ1-1; TRBD1 aligns with 9 central bases. The receptor comes from a female donor with Graves disease. The CDR3 reads as follows: CAGSSGDRVWTNTEAFF. The DNA sequence is as follows: TGTGCCGGCAGTTCTGGGGACAGGGTGTGGACGAACACTGAAGCTTTCTTT.